This T cell receptor (beta chain) is from a study of glioma-infiltrating T cells after dendritic cell vaccination. Study in general: Autologous tumor lysate-pulsed dendritic cell vaccination was given between about 2002 and 2013. At biweekly intervals, patients got three intradermal dendritic cell vaccine injections. General study points: Patients with more pretreatment TILs had longer time to progression and survival.

Up to about 2 ug genomic DNA was used for TCRB CDR3 amplification. TCRdb's copy holds only in-frame clones and misses some; the assay was immunoSEQ multiplex PCR. The data show tens of thousands of clones, with about 80% seen just once and 2% to 2.5% held by the top ten. This clone was observed a few times. Its target is not known. The origin of this receptor is a human donor with glioblastoma. The input for sequencing was blood, taken before dendritic cell vaccination.

CDR3 sequence (DNA): TGTGCCAGCAGTGACTCGACTGCAGAAGCAGATACGCAGTATTTT. This sequence encodes CASSDSTAEADTQYF. The chain combines TRBV6-4 with TRBJ2-3, with no clear D. Germline V CDR1 and CDR2: MRHNA, SNTAGT. The V end was cut by 0 bases, the J end by 4 bases, with 11 bases between. The CDR3 is 15 amino acids.